These T cell receptor beta chains were read from a single sample in a study of early T cells in non-severe SARS-CoV-2 infection. In TCRdb, the 5' RACE reads were re-called with MiXCR into one record per CDR3 protein. The table has fewer than 100,000 distinct CDR3 sequences, 13% seen once. Input material: whole blood. The receptors here all came from an adult who was a healthcare worker with PCR-confirmed SARS-CoV-2 infection or an uninfected control (not recorded which). CDR3s include the opening cysteine and the closing phenylalanine or tryptophan. The D gene is left open where the match is weak. A row's size may be missing; if present it is once, few, many or a size class.

V: TRBV18
J: TRBJ2-5
D: TRBD2
size: many
DNA: TGTGCCAGCTCACCGCCGGGACTTGAGGCCGGGAGGGCCCAGTACTTC
CDR3: CASSPPGLEAGRAQYF

V: TRBV19
J: TRBJ2-3
D: .
size: many
DNA: TGTGCCAGTAGTATAGGACAGGCCACAGATACGCAGTATTTT
CDR3: CASSIGQATDTQYF

V: TRBV20-1
J: TRBJ2-3
D: .
size: .
DNA: TGCAGTGCTAGTCGGGTGTTGGACACAGATACGCAGTATTTT
CDR3: CSASRVLDTDTQYF

V: TRBV20-1
J: TRBJ2-4
D: TRBD1
size: .
DNA: TGCAGTGCTACCAGTGGGCTGGGACAGGGCCTGACGATAGCCAAAAACATTCAGTACTTC
CDR3: CSATSGLGQGLTIAKNIQYF

V: TRBV20-1
J: TRBJ1-1
D: .
size: many
DNA: TGCAGTGCTAGAGCACAAGGGAACACTGAAGCTTTCTTT
CDR3: CSARAQGNTEAFF

V: TRBV29-1
J: TRBJ1-1
D: .
size: few
DNA: TGCAGCGTTGAAGACGGTAAGAACACTGAAGCTTTCTTT
CDR3: CSVEDGKNTEAFF

V: TRBV2
J: TRBJ1-5
D: .
size: few
DNA: TGTGCCAGCAGTGAAGCTTACCAGCCCCAGCATTTT
CDR3: CASSEAYQPQHF

V: TRBV28
J: TRBJ1-1
D: .
size: many
DNA: TGTGCCAGCACTGGGAACACTGAAGCTTTCTTT
CDR3: CASTGNTEAFF

V: TRBV6-1
J: TRBJ2-5
D: TRBD2
size: few
DNA: TGTGCCAGCAGTTCCCTAGCGGGGCAACCTTTCGCAGAGACCCAGTACTTC
CDR3: CASSSLAGQPFAETQYF

V: TRBV10-3
J: TRBJ2-7
D: .
size: few
DNA: TGTGCCATCAGTGAGTCCCAGGAGCAGTACTTC
CDR3: CAISESQEQYF

V: TRBV29-1
J: TRBJ1-1
D: TRBD1
size: many
DNA: TGCAGCGTTGGACAGGGGGCGTTGGACACTGAAGCTTTCTTT
CDR3: CSVGQGALDTEAFF

V: TRBV12-3/TRBV12-4
J: TRBJ1-3
D: .
size: few
DNA: TGTGCCAGCAGTTTGTGGGCTGAAAACACCATATATTTT
CDR3: CASSLWAENTIYF

V: TRBV29-1
J: TRBJ2-1
D: TRBD1
size: many
DNA: TGCAGCGTTGAAGATCGAGGGACAGGGCCTCAGGAGCAGTTCTTC
CDR3: CSVEDRGTGPQEQFF

V: TRBV29-1
J: TRBJ2-7
D: TRBD1
size: few
DNA: TGCAGCGTTCGACAGGGAACCTACGAGCAGTACTTC
CDR3: CSVRQGTYEQYF

V: TRBV28
J: TRBJ1-1
D: TRBD1
size: .
DNA: TGTGCCAGCAGTTTAAGGGGGCTGCGGACTGAAGCTTTCTTT
CDR3: CASSLRGLRTEAFF

V: TRBV20-1
J: TRBJ1-6
D: .
size: many
DNA: TGCAGTGCTAGAGAGGCCGGCCGATATAATTCACCCCTCCACTTT
CDR3: CSAREAGRYNSPLHF

V: TRBV27
J: TRBJ1-1
D: .
size: .
DNA: TGTGCCAGCAGACTTTGGGCGGCAGGGTTGGGGGGAGCTTTCTTT
CDR3: CASRLWAAGLGGAFF

V: TRBV28
J: TRBJ1-1
D: .
size: few
DNA: TGTGCCTCCAACTGGGGGTTCACTGAAGCTTTCTTT
CDR3: CASNWGFTEAFF

V: TRBV5-6
J: TRBJ2-4
D: TRBD1
size: few
DNA: TGTGCCAGCAGCTTGGCTGGAGGACAGGGTTCAGCCAAAAACATTCAGTACTTC
CDR3: CASSLAGGQGSAKNIQYF

V: TRBV9
J: TRBJ2-2
D: .
size: many
DNA: TGTGCCAGCAACCCCGGCCAAATGAACACCGGGGAGCTGTTTTTT
CDR3: CASNPGQMNTGELFF

V: TRBV5-1
J: TRBJ1-3
D: .
size: few
DNA: TGCGCCAGCAGCTTTGGGTCATCAACGGGAAACACCATATATTTT
CDR3: CASSFGSSTGNTIYF

V: TRBV29-1
J: TRBJ1-4
D: .
size: few
DNA: TGCAGCGGAGGGGGAGACACTAATGAAAAACTGTTTTTT
CDR3: CSGGGDTNEKLFF

V: TRBV29-1
J: TRBJ2-7
D: TRBD2
size: once
DNA: TGCAGCGTTGTGGGACTAGCGGGGGACTTCTACGAGCAGTACTTC
CDR3: CSVVGLAGDFYEQYF

V: TRBV5-1
J: TRBJ1-5
D: TRBD1
size: many
DNA: TGCGCCAGCAGCTTGGAGGGACAGAATCAGCCCCAGCATTTT
CDR3: CASSLEGQNQPQHF

V: TRBV7-8
J: TRBJ2-1
D: TRBD2
size: .
DNA: TGTGCCAGCAGCCGAGTAGGGACTAGCGGTAACAATGAGCAGTTCTTC
CDR3: CASSRVGTSGNNEQFF

V: TRBV29-1
J: TRBJ2-1
D: .
size: .
DNA: TGCAGCGTTGAGTTCCCCCGGTTCAATGAGCAGTTCTTC
CDR3: CSVEFPRFNEQFF

V: TRBV7-2
J: TRBJ1-5
D: TRBD1
size: few
DNA: TGTGCCAGCAGCCCCTGGACAGGTCAGCCCCAGCATTTT
CDR3: CASSPWTGQPQHF

V: TRBV20-1
J: TRBJ1-2
D: TRBD1
size: .
DNA: TGCAGTGCTAGTCGGTTGGGGCGCGCATCGACAGGGGCTGACTATGGCTACACCTTC
CDR3: CSASRLGRASTGADYGYTF

V: TRBV2
J: TRBJ2-1
D: TRBD1
size: many
DNA: TGTGCCAGCAGTACAGGACAGGGGTCCTACAATGAGCAGTTCTTC
CDR3: CASSTGQGSYNEQFF

V: TRBV29-1
J: TRBJ2-2
D: .
size: many
DNA: TGCAGCGTTGCACAGGACTCCGGGGAGCTGTTTTTT
CDR3: CSVAQDSGELFF

V: TRBV4-2
J: TRBJ1-3
D: .
size: .
DNA: TGTGCCAGCAGTATGGCGGCTGGAAACACCATATATTTT
CDR3: CASSMAAGNTIYF

V: TRBV7-2
J: TRBJ1-1
D: .
size: many
DNA: TGTGCCAGCAGCTCAGGCGGGGGTAGCACTGAAGCTTTCTTT
CDR3: CASSSGGGSTEAFF

V: TRBV4-3
J: TRBJ2-7
D: TRBD2
size: many
DNA: TGCGCCAGCAGCCAACTAGCGGGGGGACCCTACGAGCAGTACTTC
CDR3: CASSQLAGGPYEQYF

V: TRBV2
J: TRBJ2-2
D: .
size: many
DNA: TGTGCCAGCAATACAAACGGGGGCACCGGGGAGCTGTTTTTT
CDR3: CASNTNGGTGELFF

V: TRBV12-3/TRBV12-4
J: TRBJ1-5
D: TRBD1
size: many
DNA: TGTGCCAGCAGTTTACACAGGGGCTTGGATCAGCCCCAGCATTTT
CDR3: CASSLHRGLDQPQHF

V: TRBV18
J: TRBJ1-1
D: TRBD1
size: many
DNA: TGTGCCAGCTCACCAATCAGGGGGTATACTGAAGCTTTCTTT
CDR3: CASSPIRGYTEAFF

V: TRBV6-5
J: TRBJ2-7
D: .
size: few
DNA: TGTGCCAGCAGTAGAGACCGGGACTCCCCCTCCTACGAGCAGTACTTC
CDR3: CASSRDRDSPSYEQYF

V: TRBV18
J: TRBJ2-2
D: TRBD2
size: many
DNA: TGTGCCAGCTCACCACCGGGACTACCTGTCGCCGGGGAGCTGTTTTTT
CDR3: CASSPPGLPVAGELFF

V: TRBV20-1
J: TRBJ2-1
D: .
size: few
DNA: TGCAGTGCCAGCAGACGAAGGAGCTCCTACAATGAGCAGTTCTTC
CDR3: CSASRRRSSYNEQFF

V: TRBV7-7
J: TRBJ2-2
D: .
size: many
DNA: TGTGCTAGCAGCCTGGCGGGGTCTGGGGAGCTGTTTTTT
CDR3: CASSLAGSGELFF

V: TRBV12-3/TRBV12-4
J: TRBJ1-2
D: .
size: medium-sized
DNA: TGTGCCAGCAGTTTAGAGCCCAGGTCCTATGGCTACACCTTC
CDR3: CASSLEPRSYGYTF

V: TRBV9
J: TRBJ2-7
D: .
size: few
DNA: TGTGCCAGCAGCCCCCGGACAGCTACCTACGAGCAGTACTTC
CDR3: CASSPRTATYEQYF

V: TRBV20-1
J: TRBJ2-1
D: .
size: .
DNA: TGCAGTGCTAGAGCTAGCAGGGGGGTACAGTTCTTC
CDR3: CSARASRGVQFF

V: TRBV5-1
J: TRBJ1-2
D: TRBD1
size: few
DNA: TGCGCCAGCAGCTCGGGACAGTATGGCTACACCTTC
CDR3: CASSSGQYGYTF

V: TRBV4-3
J: TRBJ1-6
D: .
size: .
DNA: TGCGCCAGCAGCCAAGATGTCACAGGGAATAATTCACCCCTCCACTTT
CDR3: CASSQDVTGNNSPLHF

V: TRBV18
J: TRBJ2-1
D: TRBD2
size: many
DNA: TGTGCCAGCTCACCGTCTAGCGGCTCCTACAATGAGCAGTTCTTC
CDR3: CASSPSSGSYNEQFF

V: TRBV7-6
J: TRBJ2-1
D: .
size: many
DNA: TGTGCCAGCAGCTTAGGAGAGCCCTACAATGAGCAGTTCTTC
CDR3: CASSLGEPYNEQFF

V: TRBV12-3/TRBV12-4
J: TRBJ1-2
D: .
size: few
DNA: TGTGCCAGCAGTTTGATCCATAACTATGGCTACACCTTC
CDR3: CASSLIHNYGYTF